The source of this TCR beta chain is a study of T cell responses to AZD1222 COVID-19 vaccine. Across the study: Pooling of second doses given at about 4 or about 12 weeks was done. Study findings and constraints: In all cases, repertoires were sampled only after the peak T cell response. Breadth and depth of Spike-specific TCRs rose after two AZD1222 doses. White British people made up most donors, females outnumbered males, and clonal diversity was possibly underestimated.

Note on this clone: Antigen unknown.

Only in-frame clones appear in the TCRdb table, and some are missing; sequencing was by immunoSEQ multiplex PCR. Counted here are some 150,000 clones, about 92% occurring once; the ten biggest clones make up under 2%. CDR1 is MNHEY, CDR2 SMNVEV, per germline (reference sequence). The CDR3 has 14 amino acids. Trimming pared 9 bases from V and 7 bases from J, leaving 21 bases between. The sequenced sample was peripheral blood, obtained on day 0 of AZD1222 vaccination. The V gene is TRBV27, the J gene TRBJ1-1, with a tentative D call TRBD1 (6 bases). This clonotype was sampled from an adult in good health. In DNA form, the CDR3 reads TGTGCCAGTTACCGGGACATAGGGGCAGGTGAAGCTTTCTTT. It is translated as CASYRDIGAGEAFF.